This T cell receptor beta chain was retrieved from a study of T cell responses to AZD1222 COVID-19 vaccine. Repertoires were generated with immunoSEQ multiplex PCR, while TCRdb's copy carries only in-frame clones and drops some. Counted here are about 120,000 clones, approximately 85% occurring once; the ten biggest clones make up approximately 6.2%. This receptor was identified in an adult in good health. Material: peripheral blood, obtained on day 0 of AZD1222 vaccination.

CDR3 protein: CASSPQGRGGYNSPLHF. In nucleotides, the CDR3 is TGTGCCAGCAGCCCTCAAGGGAGGGGAGGCTATAATTCACCCCTCCACTTT. This sequence joins TRBV3-1 (or the pseudogene TRBV3-2) and TRBJ1-6; D is perhaps TRBD1 (5 bases). The CDR3 covers 17 residues. The ends were cut back, 4 bases at V and 3 bases at J, with 16 bases in the middle. Germline V gene data show CDR1 as LGHDT and CDR2 as YNNKEL (reference sequence).